The 18 T cell receptor beta chains reported below all come from one sample, sequenced in a study of blood T cells in healthy people across ages. Together with a sample-barcoded 5' primer, a J-beta primer mix was included in a second PCR lasting roughly 6 to 12 cycles. A single record per CDR3 protein comes from TCRdb applying MiXCR to the 5' RACE reads. Of 600,000 to 1,000,000 distinct CDR3 sequences listed, 55% to 75% are singletons. Sequencing was performed on blood. These receptors all stem from a man younger than 40 in good health.

The chain recombines TRBV5-1 with TRBJ2-3; 7 bases match TRBD1. CDR1 is SGHRS, CDR2 YFSETQ, per germline. Trimming removed 5 bases from V and 3 bases from J; junction bases left unmatched: 9. This CDR3 is 15 amino acids long. The CDR3 DNA is TGCGCCAGCAGTACGGGCGACAGGGTTACAGATACGCAGTATTTT. Residues: CASSTGDRVTDTQYF.

J is TRBJ2-5 and V is TRBV7-8, with a weak D call TRBD2 (6 bases). CDR1 and CDR2 from the germline V gene are SGHVS and FQNEAQ. This CDR3 is built from 15 residues. V lost 7 bases, J lost 0 bases, and 15 bases lay in between. The CDR3 bases are TGTGCCAGCAAAGGGAGGCGGAACGACCAAGAGACCCAGTACTTC. It yields the protein CASKGRRNDQETQYF.

The J gene is TRBJ2-1, the V gene TRBV6-2 or TRBV6-3, with 9 bases lining up with TRBD1. CDR1 is MNHEY and CDR2 is SVGEGT in the germline V gene. This CDR3 is 16 amino acids long. V lost 5 bases to trimming and J lost 6 bases; unmatched junction nucleotides: 11. CDR3 region: CASSPPLGTGTNEQFF. CDR3 nucleotide sequence: TGTGCCAGCAGTCCACCCCTCGGGACAGGGACCAATGAGCAGTTCTTC.

The sample holds a few counts of this clonotype. The chain combines TRBV20-1 with TRBJ2-5; 7 nucleotides line up with TRBD2. The end of the DNA is better explained by TRBJ2-7, so the J call may be wrong. The germline V gene has CDR1 DFQATT and CDR2 SNEGSKA (reference sequence). The CDR3 has 13 amino acids. CDR3 amino acids: CSARGGEPYEQYF. In DNA, the CDR3 is TGCAGTGCTAGGGGGGGGGAACCCTACGAGCAGTACTTC.

This chain links TRBV3-1 with TRBJ2-5, with D hard to call. Germline assignment: CDR1 LGHDT and CDR2 YNNKEL (reference sequence). Trimming pared 0 bases from V and 0 bases from J, leaving 8 bases between. CDR3 length: 15 amino acids. CDR3 bases: TGTGCCAGCAGCCAAGAGATCCGGTACCAAGAGACCCAGTACTTC. It encodes CASSQEIRYQETQYF.

The J gene is TRBJ2-1, the V gene TRBV9, with 9 bases lining up with TRBD1. After removal of 5 bases from V and 0 bases from J, the junction contained 6 bases not matched to a gene. The CDR3 contains 16 residues. The germline V gene encodes CDR1 SGDLS and CDR2 YYNGEE. In DNA, the CDR3 is TGTGCCAGCAGTACATTGACAGGGGGCTCCTACAATGAGCAGTTCTTC. Residues: CASSTLTGGSYNEQFF.

The chain employs TRBV6-1 and TRBJ1-2, with 7 bases aligning to TRBD1. Germline lookup yields CDR1 MNHNS and CDR2 SASEGT. Trimming at V came to 6 bases and at J to 5 bases, leaving 12 bases not matched to a gene. The CDR3 runs 15 residues. The CDR3 spells CASRKTGTDYYGYTF. The CDR3 DNA reads as TGTGCCAGCAGAAAAACCGGGACAGATTATTATGGCTACACCTTC.

V gene TRBV29-1 combines with J gene TRBJ1-1, with D unclear. The CDR3 has 12 amino acids. V lost 4 bases and J 1 base, leaving 7 bases between the germline ends. Germline CDR1 reads SQVTM; CDR2 reads ANQGSEA. CDR3 residues: CSVGSPNTEAFF. In DNA, the CDR3 is TGCAGCGTTGGGAGCCCGAACACTGAAGCTTTCTTT.

V is TRBV29-1 and J is TRBJ2-1; the match to TRBD1 covers 9 bases. The length of the CDR3 is 15 residues. From germline, CDR1 is SQVTM and CDR2 ANQGSEA. J gave up 9 bases and V 4 bases, and 13 bases lay outside the gene matches. CDR3 nucleotides: TGCAGCGTTGCCGCCCGGGACAGGGATCTGGGTGAGCAGTTCTTC. Translation: CSVAARDRDLGEQFF.

The CDR3 spells CSATQRGVGTEAFF. Written as DNA, the CDR3 is TGCAGTGCTACCCAAAGAGGGGTGGGCACTGAAGCTTTCTTT. The chain combines TRBV20-1 with TRBJ1-1; D possibly corresponds to TRBD1 (5 bases). The CDR3 totals 14 residues. Germline CDR1 and CDR2: DFQATT and SNEGSKA (reference sequence). With 4 bases removed from V and 4 bases from J, the gap between germline ends came to 16 bases.

The CDR3 nucleotides read TGTGCCATCAGTGAGGACAGCGGCAACTATGGCTACACCTTC. Amino acid sequence: CAISEDSGNYGYTF. The genes are TRBV10-3 and TRBJ1-2, with D perhaps TRBD1 (5 bases). V was cut by 2 bases and J by 2 bases, with 9 bases left in between. Looked up from germline, CDR1 is ENHRY and CDR2 is SYGVKD. This CDR3 spans 14 amino acids.

V and J are TRBV7-6 and TRBJ1-6, with D hard to call. The V gene's germline CDR1 is SGHVS and CDR2 FNYEAQ. The CDR3 spans 14 residues. V lost 6 bases and J lost 7, with 13 bases in between. The DNA for the CDR3 is TGTGCCAGCAGTTTTACCGAGAGGAATTCACCCCTCCACTTT. Its translation: CASSFTERNSPLHF.

A few counts support this clonotype. The gene calls are TRBV6-2 or TRBV6-3 and TRBJ2-5; 7 positions match TRBD2. Germline lookup yields CDR1 MNHEY and CDR2 SVGEGT. With 8 bases clipped from V and 2 bases from J, the junction kept 5 bases outside the gene matches. The length of the CDR3 is 13 residues. In nucleotides, the CDR3 is TGTGCCAGCGGCGGGGGACTGCAAGAGACCCAGTACTTC. This gives the protein CASGGGLQETQYF.

The chain is built from TRBV12-3 or TRBV12-4 and TRBJ2-1; TRBD1 matches at 10 bases. This CDR3 has 15 residues. The trim removed 7 bases at V and 7 bases at J, leaving 10 bases unmatched. The CDR3 is CASTPRGQGPNEQFF. In DNA, the CDR3 is TGTGCCAGCACCCCGAGGGGACAGGGGCCTAATGAGCAGTTCTTC.

The chain couples TRBV28 to TRBJ2-7; D remains unclear. Trimming left V 7 bases short and J 6 bases short, with 10 bases between. Germline V gives CDR1 MDHEN, CDR2 SYDVKM. The CDR3 runs 11 residues. The CDR3 sequence: CASTDPSEQYF. DNA for the CDR3: TGTGCCAGCACGGACCCCTCCGAGCAGTACTTC.

This clonotype was observed a handful of times. V usage is TRBV6-2 or TRBV6-3 and J usage is TRBJ2-3, with 8 bases aligning to TRBD2. The CDR3 contains 15 residues. Germline-derived CDR1 and CDR2 are MNHEY and SVGEGT. After removal of 11 bases from V and 3 bases from J, the junction contained 13 bases not matched to a gene. CDR3 nucleotide sequence: TGTGCCGGCAAGCAAAGCGGGGGACGGACAGATACGCAGTATTTT. It codes for CAGKQSGGRTDTQYF.

The V and J genes are TRBV9 and TRBJ1-6; possible D gene TRBD1, 5 bases. The germline gives CDR1 SGDLS, CDR2 YYNGEE. V was shortened by 3 bases and J by 14 bases, with 18 bases between the two germline ends. The CDR3 contains 14 residues. As DNA, the CDR3 is TGTGCCAGCAGCGGCAGCAGATTACAGGAAACCCTCCACTTT. Residues: CASSGSRLQETLHF.

This clonotype has just a few counts. The V and J genes are TRBV29-1 and TRBJ2-5, with 12 bases lining up with TRBD2. This CDR3 comprises 15 residues. Germline CDR1 is SQVTM and CDR2 is ANQGSEA. The V segment lost 5 bases and the J segment 5 bases; nucleotides outside the gene matches: 9. The DNA of the CDR3 is TGCAGCGTTTCCAAGACTAGCGGGAGAATTGAGACCCAGTACTTC. It yields the protein CSVSKTSGRIETQYF.